The text below deals with one TCR beta chain. The antigen remains unidentified. TCRdb's copy holds only in-frame clones and misses some; the assay was immunoSEQ multiplex PCR. This sample yields approximately 110,000 clones, of which more than 70% are seen a single time; less than 9.5% belongs to the top ten. This sample stems from a study of T cell responses to AZD1222 COVID-19 vaccine. As for the study in general: Second-dose intervals near 4 or 12 weeks were combined. Study findings and constraints: At baseline, seropositivity was found in only a handful of AZD1222 recipients. Nearly half of unique spike-specific TCRs reportedly avoided B.1.351 and B.1.1.7 mutated regions. Increases in Spike-specific TCR breadth and depth were seen after two AZD1222 doses.

V lost 2 bases to trimming and J lost 7 bases, with 8 bases between them. Germline loops: CDR1 SEHNR, CDR2 FQNEAQ (reference sequence). This CDR3 region has 13 residues. This chain connects TRBV7-9 to TRBJ1-4; D uncertain. The clonotype was recovered from an adult in good health. The sample was peripheral blood, taken on day 0 of AZD1222 vaccination. Here the CDR3 DNA reads TGTGCCAGCAGCTTAATAGGAGGTGAAAAACTGTTTTTT. Amino acids: CASSLIGGEKLFF.